Each of the 26 T cell receptor beta chains below was sequenced from the same sample in a study of cytomegalovirus exposure and HLA in healthy donors. Libraries were prepared by immunoSEQ multiplex PCR; TCRdb keeps only in-frame clonotypes and omits some of them. The sample includes over 250,000 clones, 87% of them seen just once. The sample comprised PBMCs. The source of these receptors is a young woman in good health and CMV-seropositive.

The CDR3 nucleotides read TGTGCCACCAGCAGAGAAGCATCAAGGGGCAACTATGGCTACACCTTC. Translation gives CATSREASRGNYGYTF. V and J are TRBV15 and TRBJ1-2; the D gene is possibly TRBD1 (5 bases). V was shortened by 0 bases and J by 2 bases, with 13 bases between the two germline ends. This CDR3 has 16 amino acids. CDR1 and CDR2 (germline): LNHNV, YYDKDF (reference sequence). Combining the CDR3 with reference TRBV15 and TRBJ1-2 gives the whole variable domain DAMVIQNPRYQVTQFGKPVTLSCSQTLNHNVMYWYQQKSSQAPKLLFHYYDKDFNNEADTPDNFQSRRPNTSFCFLDIRSPGLGDTAMYLCATSREASRGNYGYTFGSGTRLTVV.

This rearrangement joins TRBV5-1 to TRBJ2-3; D unclear. Germline V lookup: CDR1 SGHRS, CDR2 YFSETQ. The CDR3 covers 15 residues. Trimming left V 2 bases short and J 0 bases short, with 10 bases between. Here the CDR3 DNA reads TGCGCCAGCAGCTTCACTACCACTAGCACAGATACGCAGTATTTT. This translates into CASSFTTTSTDTQYF.

V is TRBV7-7 and J is TRBJ2-3; D is unclear. The CDR3 is 15 amino acids. The germline gives CDR1 SSHAT, CDR2 FNYEAQ (reference sequence). The V and J ends lost 1 base and 3 bases respectively, with 11 bases between them. The CDR3 nucleotides are TGTGCCAGCAGCTTAGGGGCCTCTGGGACAGATACGCAGTATTTT. Its protein is CASSLGASGTDTQYF.

This clone was counted between two and nine times. The chain links TRBV10-3 to TRBJ1-5; possibly TRBD1 for D (5 bases). The germline V gene encodes CDR1 ENHRY and CDR2 SYGVKD. CDR3 length equals 14 residues. V was shortened by 7 bases and J by 1 base, with 11 bases between the two germline ends. In DNA, the CDR3 is TGTGCCATCAAGGAGGGACCCAGCAATCAGCCCCAGCATTTT. Its translation is CAIKEGPSNQPQHF.

This chain joins TRBV15 and TRBJ1-2; 10 bases fit TRBD1. Per the germline V gene, CDR1 is LNHNV and CDR2 is YYDKDF (reference sequence). The J segment lost 6 bases and the V segment lost 7 bases, leaving 8 bases of the junction unmatched. The CDR3 runs to 14 residues. Here the CDR3 reads CATMPGTGVHGYTF. The CDR3 nucleotides read TGTGCCACCATGCCCGGGACAGGGGTGCATGGCTACACCTTC.

The V gene is TRBV6-1, the J gene TRBJ1-2; D perhaps matches TRBD1 (5 bases). CDR1 and CDR2 from the germline V gene are MNHNS and SASEGT. The V gene lost 7 bases and the J gene lost 2 bases, with 11 bases spanning the gap. This CDR3 region has 13 residues. The chain's CDR3 is CASTRDGNYGYTF. DNA for the CDR3: TGTGCCAGCACCCGGGACGGAAACTATGGCTACACCTTC.

The chain carries TRBV15 and TRBJ2-7; maybe TRBD1 (6 bases). Germline lookup yields CDR1 LNHNV and CDR2 YYDKDF (reference sequence). CDR3 length equals 16 residues. Deletions cut 3 bases from V and 3 bases from J, with 18 bases between. The CDR3 sequence is CATSRDQTGLVYEQYF. The CDR3 DNA reads TGTGCCACCAGCAGGGACCAGACAGGACTTGTCTACGAGCAGTACTTC. Together with reference TRBV15 and TRBJ2-7, the CDR3 gives the full variable domain: DAMVIQNPRYQVTQFGKPVTLSCSQTLNHNVMYWYQQKSSQAPKLLFHYYDKDFNNEADTPDNFQSRRPNTSFCFLDIRSPGLGDTAMYLCATSRDQTGLVYEQYFGPGTRLTVT.

The V call is TRBV6-6, the J call TRBJ1-4; D is perhaps TRBD1 (5 bases). The V and J ends lost 6 bases and 9 bases respectively, with 20 bases between them. The CDR3 extends over 15 amino acids. Germline CDR1 and CDR2: MNHNY and SVGAGI (reference sequence). CDR3 sequence: CASRHPGPSGQKLFF. In DNA, the CDR3 is TGTGCCAGCAGACATCCGGGACCCTCGGGGCAAAAACTGTTTTTT.

The chain combines TRBV27 with TRBJ2-2, with 8 positions matching TRBD2. Germline CDR1 reads MNHEY; CDR2 reads SMNVEV (reference sequence). The CDR3 is made up of 15 amino acids. V was clipped by 7 bases and J by 0 bases; unmatched bases: 4. CDR3 DNA: TGTGCCAGCACCCGCGGGAGGACGAACACCGGGGAGCTGTTTTTT. Its protein is CASTRGRTNTGELFF.

This sequence joins TRBV27 and TRBJ2-7; D remains unclear. There are 13 residues in the CDR3. V lost 3 bases to trimming and J lost 2 bases, with 8 bases between them. Germline V gene sequence: CDR1 MNHEY, CDR2 SMNVEV (reference sequence). The chain's CDR3 is CASSFSPTYEQYF. In DNA, the CDR3 is TGTGCCAGCAGTTTTTCGCCTACCTACGAGCAGTACTTC.

J is TRBJ2-1 and V is TRBV30, with D possibly being TRBD1 or TRBD2 (5 bases each). Germline V gene sequence: CDR1 GTSNPN, CDR2 SVGIG (reference sequence). V was pared by 7 bases and J by 5 bases, with 12 bases between. The CDR3 is made up of 12 amino acids. The CDR3 region has the DNA TGTGCCTACGGGACCTCAAACAATGAGCAGTTCTTC. Translation gives CAYGTSNNEQFF.

The gene calls are TRBV7-3 and TRBJ2-5; 11 bases are a match to TRBD2. CDR1 is SGHTA and CDR2 is FQGTGA in the germline V gene. V was pared by 5 bases and J by 5 bases, with 16 bases of the junction left unmatched. The CDR3 extends over 18 amino acids. The CDR3 sequence: CASSPQSLAGAPRETQYF. The CDR3, as DNA: TGTGCCAGCAGCCCCCAGTCACTAGCGGGGGCCCCGAGGGAGACCCAGTACTTC.

V and J are TRBV28 and TRBJ1-2, with 10 nucleotides matching TRBD1. CDR1 is MDHEN and CDR2 is SYDVKM in the germline V gene. J was trimmed by 4 bases and V by 3 bases; bases with no gene match: 11. The CDR3 spans 17 residues. The CDR3 DNA is TGTGCCAGCAGTTTGTCCAAAGGGACAGGGGCGCCCTATGGCTACACCTTC. Translating gives CASSLSKGTGAPYGYTF.

CDR3 protein: CASSLAPPGVSGANVLTF. The CDR3 bases are TGTGCCAGCAGTTTAGCCCCCCCGGGGGTCTCTGGGGCCAACGTCCTGACTTTC. The chain combines TRBV28 with TRBJ2-6; possibly TRBD2 for D (6 bases). V was shortened by 2 bases and J by 0 bases, with 14 bases between the two germline ends. The CDR3 extends over 18 amino acids. The germline gives CDR1 MDHEN, CDR2 SYDVKM.

The V and J genes are TRBV4-3 and TRBJ2-6; no firm D call. V lost 0 bases, J lost 0 bases, and 12 bases lay in between. CDR1 LGHNA and CDR2 YSLEER come from the germline V gene. The length of the CDR3 is 18 residues. Here the CDR3 reads CASSQDPPTYSGANVLTF. CDR3 coding DNA: TGCGCCAGCAGCCAAGACCCGCCGACCTACTCTGGGGCCAACGTCCTGACTTTC.

The V gene is TRBV14, the J gene TRBJ2-5; perhaps D is TRBD1 or TRBD2 (5 bases each). The CDR3 contains 18 residues. The V and J ends lost 3 bases and 4 bases respectively, with 24 bases between them. Germline loops: CDR1 SGHDN, CDR2 FVKESK. The CDR3 region is CASSQGVREGDGGETQYF. In DNA, the CDR3 is TGTGCCAGCAGCCAGGGCGTCAGGGAAGGGGATGGGGGAGAGACCCAGTACTTC.

This clone was seen once. The CDR3 region is CASSVKQGAVEKLFF. The CDR3 region has the DNA TGTGCCAGCAGTGTAAAACAGGGAGCTGTTGAAAAACTGTTTTTT. The chain carries TRBV25-1 and TRBJ1-4, with a tentative D call TRBD1 (6 bases). This CDR3 comprises 15 residues. Trimming pared 4 bases from V and 7 bases from J, leaving 16 bases between. Germline V CDR1 and CDR2: MGHDK, SYGVNS.

The chain couples TRBV5-8 to TRBJ2-4, with 7 bases lining up with TRBD1. V shed 4 bases, J shed 3 bases, and the junction held 10 bases outside the gene matches. Germline CDR1 is SGHTS and CDR2 is YDEGEE. The CDR3 is made up of 16 amino acids. CDR3 sequence: CASSPRQGPDKNIQYF. CDR3 coding DNA: TGTGCCAGCAGCCCAAGACAGGGACCTGACAAAAACATTCAGTACTTC.

V usage is TRBV28 and J usage is TRBJ2-7; D uncertain. Per the germline V gene, CDR1 is MDHEN and CDR2 is SYDVKM. Trimming removed 3 bases from V and 3 bases from J, with 9 bases in between. This CDR3 contains 13 residues. Here the CDR3 DNA reads TGTGCCAGCAGTTTTGGGGAAGACTACGAGCAGTACTTC. It is translated as CASSFGEDYEQYF.

The gene calls are TRBV14 and TRBJ2-3, with D possibly being TRBD1 (5 bases). The CDR3 consists of 17 residues. V was pared by 0 bases and J by 2 bases, with 15 bases between. Looked up from germline, CDR1 is SGHDN and CDR2 is FVKESK. In DNA form, the CDR3 reads TGTGCCAGCAGCCAAGATCAAGGGGCGATCCACACAGATACGCAGTATTTT. Its protein product is CASSQDQGAIHTDTQYF.

The chain has TRBV6-4 and TRBJ2-2; D may be TRBD2 (5 bases). Germline CDR1 reads MRHNA; CDR2 reads SNTAGT. The CDR3 spans 14 residues. Trimming stripped 6 bases from V and 1 base from J, with 9 bases between. The DNA of the CDR3 is TGTGCCAGCAGAAGGGAGTGGAACACCGGGGAGCTGTTTTTT. This gives the protein CASRREWNTGELFF.

This chain joins TRBV5-1 and TRBJ2-3; TRBD2 matches 8 bases. The CDR3 is 19 residues long. V shed 4 bases and J 2 bases; nucleotides not matched to a gene: 18. Germline V gene data show CDR1 as SGHRS and CDR2 as YFSETQ. The CDR3 region has the DNA TGCGCCAGCAGCCGGGGCGGGATCTTAGGCGGGGGGAACACAGATACGCAGTATTTT. Protein sequence: CASSRGGILGGGNTDTQYF.

This sequence joins TRBV5-1 and TRBJ2-7; TRBD2 aligns across 9 bases. The CDR3 is 16 residues long. Germline V CDR1 and CDR2: SGHRS, YFSETQ. Trimming removed 0 bases from V and 5 bases from J; junction bases left unmatched: 9. CDR3 DNA: TGCGCCAGCAGCTTGGGTATTAGCGGGAGCTACAACGAGCAGTACTTC. Residues: CASSLGISGSYNEQYF.

This clone was detected once. The chain is built from TRBV2 and TRBJ2-1; D unresolved. The germline gives CDR1 SNHLY, CDR2 FYNNEI. The CDR3 has 10 amino acids. V lost 8 bases, J lost 4 bases, and 3 bases lay in between. The chain's CDR3 is CASEYNEQFF. DNA for the CDR3: TGTGCCAGCGAGTACAATGAGCAGTTCTTC.

V usage is TRBV2 and J usage is TRBJ2-5; D is ambiguous. The CDR3 length is 13 residues. Trimming removed 6 bases from V and 3 bases from J, with 11 bases in between. Germline CDR1 and CDR2: SNHLY and FYNNEI. Here the CDR3 DNA reads TGTGCCAGCAGCGCAGGATGGGAAGAGACCCAGTACTTC. It yields the protein CASSAGWEETQYF.

J is TRBJ1-1 and V is TRBV15; no definite D call. Germline V CDR1 and CDR2: LNHNV, YYDKDF (reference sequence). The V and J ends lost 0 bases and 6 bases respectively, with 8 bases between them. This CDR3 contains 13 residues. This CDR3 reads CATSRDLEAEAFF. Here the CDR3 DNA reads TGTGCCACCAGCAGAGATCTAGAGGCTGAAGCTTTCTTT. Combining the CDR3 with reference TRBV15 and TRBJ1-1 gives the whole variable domain DAMVIQNPRYQVTQFGKPVTLSCSQTLNHNVMYWYQQKSSQAPKLLFHYYDKDFNNEADTPDNFQSRRPNTSFCFLDIRSPGLGDTAMYLCATSRDLEAEAFFGQGTRLTVV.